The 23 T cell receptor beta chains listed next were all sequenced from one sample in a study of identical twins. TCRdb re-analysed the 5' RACE reads in MiXCR, keeping a single row per CDR3 protein. Seen here are fewer than 900,000 distinct CDR3 sequences, approximately 18% observed once, and the top ten hold around 12%. This same sample was also taken into another study, of T cells expressing NK-cell markers.

Specimen: PBMCs. These receptors were obtained from a young woman in good health.

V is TRBV5-1 and J is TRBJ1-4, with D possibly matching TRBD1 (5 bases). Germline V gene data show CDR1 as SGHRS and CDR2 as YFSETQ. The CDR3 covers 14 residues. Trimming took off 5 bases at V and 5 bases at J, with 13 bases between the two ends. As DNA, the CDR3 is TGCGCCAGCAGTCCGGGACGGGAAAATGAAAAACTGTTTTTT. Amino acids: CASSPGRENEKLFF.

This clonotype has just a few counts. The genes are TRBV5-1 and TRBJ1-4, with a possible D match to TRBD1 (5 bases). CDR3 length: 14 amino acids. CDR1 and CDR2 (germline): SGHRS, YFSETQ. V was clipped by 1 base and J by 8 bases, with 12 bases between them. This CDR3 is CASSLTGREEKLFF. The CDR3 DNA reads as TGCGCCAGCAGCTTGACAGGCCGGGAGGAAAAACTGTTTTTT. Supplemented by reference TRBV5-1 and TRBJ1-4, the full variable domain reads KAGVTQTPRYLIKTRGQQVTLSCSPISGHRSVSWYQQTPGQGLQFLFEYFSETQRNKGNFPGRFSGRQFSNSRSEMNVSTLELGDSALYLCASSLTGREEKLFFGSGTQLSVL.

In its sample, this clonotype was seen many times. The chain carries TRBV29-1 and TRBJ2-1, with a weak D call TRBD2 (5 bases). The germline gives CDR1 SQVTM, CDR2 ANQGSEA. V lost 3 bases, J lost 3 bases, and 18 bases lay in between. CDR3 size: 16 residues. This chain's CDR3 is CSVDPRDYSGYNEQFF. The CDR3, as DNA: TGCAGCGTTGACCCTAGAGACTATTCAGGCTACAATGAGCAGTTCTTC.

This clonotype has at least ten counts. This chain connects TRBV3-1 to TRBJ2-3, with D hard to call. Germline V CDR1 and CDR2: LGHDT, YNNKEL (reference sequence). The V and J ends lost 3 bases and 5 bases respectively, with 3 bases between them. The CDR3 totals 11 residues. The CDR3 protein is CASSQIDTQYF. The CDR3 DNA sequence: TGTGCCAGCAGCCAGATAGATACGCAGTATTTT.

The chain has TRBV14 and TRBJ1-4; maybe TRBD1 (6 bases). Germline CDR1 reads SGHDN; CDR2 reads FVKESK. The germline V and J ends were trimmed by 1 base and 0 bases, with 9 bases remaining between them. The CDR3 is 16 residues long. For the CDR3, the DNA is TGTGCCAGCAGCCAAGCTTCAGGGGCAACTAATGAAAAACTGTTTTTT. Its translation is CASSQASGATNEKLFF. The full variable domain, in which reference TRBV14 and TRBJ1-4 provide the parts outside the CDR3, is EAGVTQFPSHSVIEKGQTVTLRCDPISGHDNLYWYRRVMGKEIKFLLHFVKESKQDESGMPNNRFLAERTGGTYSTLKVQPAELEDSGVYFCASSQASGATNEKLFFGSGTQLSVL.

V usage is TRBV12-3 or TRBV12-4 and J usage is TRBJ2-3, with 9 bases identical to TRBD2. There are 13 residues in the CDR3. Trimming removed 5 bases from V and 10 bases from J; junction bases left unmatched: 7. For the CDR3, the DNA is TGTGCCAGCAGTAGTAATAGCGGGAGTTCGCAGTATTTT. Protein sequence: CASSSNSGSSQYF.

A few counts support this clonotype. This rearrangement joins TRBV20-1 to TRBJ2-3; D possibly uses TRBD1 or TRBD2 (6 bases each). Germline CDR1 and CDR2: DFQATT and SNEGSKA (reference sequence). V was pared by 3 bases and J by 4 bases, with 14 bases between. This CDR3 comprises 14 residues. The CDR3 reads CSASRTGAPDTQYF. DNA of the CDR3: TGCAGTGCTAGTAGAACGGGGGCGCCAGATACGCAGTATTTT.

The J gene is TRBJ2-2, the V gene TRBV5-6; D not certain. The CDR3 contains 12 residues. Per the germline V gene, CDR1 is SGHDT and CDR2 is YYEEEE. The V gene lost 1 base and the J gene lost 9 bases, with 7 bases spanning the gap. The CDR3 DNA reads as TGTGCCAGCAGCTTGATCCCTCGGGAGCTGTTTTTT. Residues: CASSLIPRELFF.

V gene TRBV3-1 combines with J gene TRBJ2-3; TRBD2 agrees at 10 bases. The CDR3 has 16 residues. Germline loops: CDR1 LGHDT, CDR2 YNNKEL (reference sequence). Trimming cost V 1 base and J 8 bases; bases outside gene matches: 9. The DNA for the CDR3 is TGTGCCAGCAGCCAAGCCAGCGGGGGGGCCGGGGGTACGCAGTATTTT. Amino acids: CASSQASGGAGGTQYF.

The gene calls are TRBV20-1 and TRBJ2-2; D may be TRBD2 (6 bases). V was trimmed by 0 bases and J by 6 bases, leaving 8 bases between them. The CDR3 is 13 residues long. The germline CDR1 and CDR2 sequences are DFQATT and SNEGSKA (reference sequence). CDR3: CSAREGGSGELFF. The CDR3 coding sequence is TGCAGTGCTAGAGAGGGGGGTTCCGGGGAGCTGTTTTTT.

The V call is TRBV12-3 or TRBV12-4, the J call TRBJ2-1; 10 nucleotides line up with TRBD2. J gave up 5 bases and V 1 base, and 2 bases lay outside the gene matches. CDR3 length: 15 amino acids. CDR3 residues: CASSLVLAGDNEQFF. In DNA form, the CDR3 reads TGTGCCAGCAGTTTAGTGCTAGCGGGGGACAATGAGCAGTTCTTC.

The gene calls are TRBV5-5 and TRBJ1-2; D possibly corresponds to TRBD1 (5 bases). The germline V gene has CDR1 SGHKS and CDR2 YYEKEE (reference sequence). V shed 3 bases and J shed 7 bases, with 16 bases lying between them. This CDR3 has 14 amino acids. CDR3 protein: CASSSPPGGGGYTF. In DNA form, the CDR3 reads TGTGCCAGCAGCTCCCCGCCTGGGGGGGGTGGCTACACCTTC.

This clonotype has a handful of counts. V is TRBV12-3 or TRBV12-4 and J is TRBJ1-5; unclear D gene. The CDR3 is 14 residues long. Trimming stripped 3 bases from V and 4 bases from J, with 10 bases between. CDR3 sequence reads: CASSFRNLNQPQHF. The CDR3 DNA reads TGTGCCAGCAGTTTTCGTAACCTTAATCAGCCCCAGCATTTT.

This clonotype has at least ten counts. This chain connects TRBV12-3 or TRBV12-4 to TRBJ2-2, with D maybe TRBD2 (6 bases). V lost 7 bases to trimming and J lost 2 bases, with 11 bases between them. The CDR3 sequence is 14 residues long. CDR3 sequence: CASMVGTNTGELFF. The CDR3 DNA reads TGTGCCAGCATGGTGGGGACTAACACCGGGGAGCTGTTTTTT.

This clonotype was found many times. The V call is TRBV24-1, the J call TRBJ2-5; TRBD2 aligns across 8 bases. J lost 5 bases, V lost 7 bases, and 5 bases had no gene match. The V gene's germline CDR1 is KGHDR and CDR2 SFDVKD. The CDR3 totals 13 residues. Here the CDR3 reads CATSPGGAETQYF. The DNA for the CDR3 is TGTGCCACCAGCCCGGGAGGGGCGGAGACCCAGTACTTC.

This chain connects TRBV7-8 to TRBJ2-1, with 11 bases that match TRBD2. The CDR3 covers 18 residues. V gave up 5 bases and J gave up 5 bases; unmatched junction bases: 14. Germline V gives CDR1 SGHVS, CDR2 FQNEAQ. In DNA, the CDR3 is TGTGCCAGCAGCCGAACACCCCTCCGACTAGCGGGAAACAATGAGCAGTTCTTC. Its protein product is CASSRTPLRLAGNNEQFF.

This clonotype was seen only a few times. This chain connects TRBV7-9 to TRBJ1-1; D uncertain. Looked up from germline, CDR1 is SEHNR and CDR2 is FQNEAQ (reference sequence). V was clipped by 4 bases and J by 10 bases, with 13 bases between them. CDR3 length: 12 residues. The CDR3 nucleotides are TGTGCCAGCAGCTCTACCGGACCGAGAGCTTTCTTT. It specifies CASSSTGPRAFF.

The rearrangement links TRBV4-1 to TRBJ2-2, with 12 nucleotides matching TRBD2. Germline loops: CDR1 MGHRA, CDR2 YSYEKL. The CDR3 is 16 amino acids. V trimming: 0 bases; J trimming: 6 bases; junction bases outside the gene matches: 2. CDR3 DNA: TGCGCCAGCAGCCAAGAGCGACTAGCGGGGGCCGGGGAGCTGTTTTTT. Its translation: CASSQERLAGAGELFF.

The chain links TRBV27 to TRBJ2-1, with D possibly being TRBD1 or TRBD2 (7 bases each). The CDR3 is 14 amino acids. Looked up from germline, CDR1 is MNHEY and CDR2 is SMNVEV (reference sequence). Trimming shortened V by 6 bases and J by 12 bases, and 21 bases separated the two germline ends. For the CDR3, the DNA is TGTGCCAGCAGGTGGACGGGACAGCCGGGAGGGCAGTTCTTC. Its translation is CASRWTGQPGGQFF.

The chain carries TRBV12-3 or TRBV12-4 and TRBJ2-3; 8 bases line up with TRBD2. V shed 5 bases, J shed 4 bases, and the junction held 5 bases outside the gene matches. The CDR3 extends over 14 amino acids. The CDR3 protein is CASSPAGGADTQYF. The CDR3, as DNA: TGTGCCAGCAGTCCCGCCGGGGGGGCAGATACGCAGTATTTT.

This clonotype turned up a few times. This chain links TRBV5-8 with TRBJ1-1, with a tentative D call TRBD1 (6 bases). Trimming shortened V by 4 bases and J by 0 bases, and 16 bases separated the two germline ends. The CDR3 extends over 16 amino acids. Germline loops: CDR1 SGHTS, CDR2 YDEGEE. The CDR3 sequence: CASSPILTGMNTEAFF. As DNA, the CDR3 is TGTGCCAGCAGCCCCATCCTGACAGGAATGAACACTGAAGCTTTCTTT.

This clonotype was seen only a few times. This chain uses TRBV6-2 or TRBV6-3 with TRBJ2-7; D is undetermined. V shed 4 bases and J shed 2 bases, with 12 bases lying between them. Germline V CDR1 and CDR2: MNHEY, SVGEGT. This CDR3 is built from 14 residues. The CDR3 coding sequence is TGTGCCAGCAGTTTTCCCCCTTCGGCCTACGAGCAGTACTTC. It translates to CASSFPPSAYEQYF.

In its sample, this clonotype was seen a few times. This chain connects TRBV27 to TRBJ1-2; D might be TRBD1 (6 bases). CDR1 is MNHEY, CDR2 SMNVEV, per germline (reference sequence). Between the trimmed V and J ends, which lost 4 bases and 7 bases, there was a span of 16 bases. The CDR3 runs 14 residues. The CDR3 DNA reads as TGTGCCAGCAGTTCCAGGGGCGCGTCCCCTGGCTACACCTTC. Translation gives CASSSRGASPGYTF.